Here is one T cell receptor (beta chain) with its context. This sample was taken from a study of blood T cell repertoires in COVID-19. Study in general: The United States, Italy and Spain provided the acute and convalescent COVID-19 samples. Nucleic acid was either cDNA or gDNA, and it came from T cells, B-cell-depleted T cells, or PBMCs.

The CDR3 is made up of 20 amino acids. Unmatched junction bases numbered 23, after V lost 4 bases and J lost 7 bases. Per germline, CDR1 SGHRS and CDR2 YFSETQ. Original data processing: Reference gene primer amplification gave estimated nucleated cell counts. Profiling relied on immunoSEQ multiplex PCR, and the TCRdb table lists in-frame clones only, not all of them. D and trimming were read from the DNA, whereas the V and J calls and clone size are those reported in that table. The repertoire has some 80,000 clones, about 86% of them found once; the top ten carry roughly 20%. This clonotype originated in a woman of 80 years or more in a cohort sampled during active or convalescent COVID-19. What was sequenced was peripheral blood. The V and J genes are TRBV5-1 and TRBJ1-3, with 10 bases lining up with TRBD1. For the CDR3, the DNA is TGCGCCAGCAGCCCACAAATCGGAACTGACAGGGGGCGACTTCGGAACACCATATATTTT. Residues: CASSPQIGTDRGRLRNTIYF.